Listed here are 7 T cell receptor beta chains from one sample, sequenced in a study of blood T cell repertoires in COVID-19. Method: immunoSEQ multiplex PCR; TCRdb's copy keeps in-frame clones and lacks some. Among approximately 150,000 clones listed, roughly 90% were seen once. The sequenced sample consisted of peripheral blood. Every receptor here comes from a man younger than 30 with COVID-19, enrolled during active disease.

This chain links TRBV7-9 with TRBJ2-1; 10 positions agree with TRBD2. This CDR3 spans 15 amino acids. After removal of 3 bases from V and 6 bases from J, the junction contained 5 bases not matched to a gene. Germline V gene lookup returns CDR1 SEHNR and CDR2 FQNEAQ (reference sequence). The chain's CDR3 is CASSLSGRGSNEQFF. The CDR3 nucleotides read TGTGCCAGCAGCTTGAGCGGGAGGGGTTCCAATGAGCAGTTCTTC.

With respect to this clone: The junction departs from germline at one end; a sequencing error may be responsible. This chain connects TRBV5-1 to TRBJ1-4; no clear D gene. The length of the CDR3 is 15 residues. Germline V gene lookup returns CDR1 SGHRS and CDR2 YFSETQ. CDR3 coding DNA: TGCGCCAGCAGCTTGGGGGTGGCAACTAATGAAAAACTGCTTTTT. This gives the protein CASSLGVATNEKLLF.

The chain is built from TRBV10-1 and TRBJ2-7; D is perhaps TRBD1 (6 bases). Germline assignment: CDR1 WNHNN and CDR2 SYGVQD (reference sequence). This CDR3 has 15 amino acids. The V and J ends lost 4 bases and 1 base respectively, with 14 bases between them. The CDR3 protein is CASSGDRHGSYEQYF. Here the CDR3 DNA reads TGCGCCAGCAGTGGTGACAGGCATGGTTCCTACGAGCAGTACTTC.

This chain links TRBV5-1 with TRBJ2-7; weak D call: TRBD1 (6 bases). The CDR3 totals 16 residues. V shed 0 bases and J shed 3 bases, with 16 bases lying between them. Germline lookup yields CDR1 SGHRS and CDR2 YFSETQ. The CDR3 sequence: CASSLGIGGWDYEQYF. The CDR3 region has the DNA TGCGCCAGCAGCTTGGGGATAGGGGGATGGGACTACGAGCAGTACTTC.

Worth noting for this clone: A junction end diverges from the germline sequence, so it may reflect a read error. V usage is TRBV7-8 and J usage is TRBJ2-7, with 9 bases aligning to TRBD2. This CDR3 region has 14 residues. Per germline, CDR1 SGHVS and CDR2 FQNEAQ. The CDR3 DNA reads as TGTGCCAGCAGCTTAGGTTATAGCGGGAGCGAGGAGTACTTC. Translation gives CASSLGYSGSEEYF.

The chain uses TRBV7-9 and TRBJ1-2, with 7 bases fitting TRBD1. Germline values: CDR1 SEHNR, CDR2 FQNEAQ (reference sequence). This CDR3 is built from 15 residues. J gave up 4 bases and V 5 bases, and 10 bases lay outside the gene matches. The CDR3, as DNA: TGTGCCAGCAGCCCTCGACCGGGACAGTCCTATGGCTACACCTTC. This encodes CASSPRPGQSYGYTF.

This chain uses TRBV29-1 with TRBJ2-7; D is unresolved. V was shortened by 8 bases and J by 5 bases, with 7 bases between the two germline ends. The CDR3 consists of 9 residues. Per germline, CDR1 SQVTM and CDR2 ANQGSEA. This chain's CDR3 is CSSPNEQYF. CDR3 bases: TGCAGCTCCCCTAACGAGCAGTACTTC.